The source of this T cell receptor (beta chain) is a study of blood T cell repertoires in COVID-19. V gave up 5 bases and J gave up 3 bases, with 9 bases separating them. The CDR3 is 14 amino acids. Germline values: CDR1 KGHDR, CDR2 SFDVKD. The table came from immunoSEQ multiplex PCR; TCRdb's copy has only in-frame clones and leaves some out. The profile shows tens of thousands of clones, over 80% of them singletons. This receptor was taken from a man between 65 and 85 years old with acute or convalescent COVID-19. Sequenced input: peripheral blood. This chain connects TRBV24-1 to TRBJ2-2; the D gene is possibly TRBD2 (6 bases). The DNA for the CDR3 is TGTGCCACCAGTGGGCGGGGTCACACCGGGGAGCTGTTTTTT. It translates to CATSGRGHTGELFF.